This TCR beta chain derives from a study of cytomegalovirus exposure and HLA in healthy donors. Findings and caveats of the study: Later work associated fewer than 20,000 TCR beta sequences with HLA alleles at 0.05 false discovery rate.

Whereas donors were nominally healthy upon sampling, unrecorded immune exposures were probable. V lost 5 bases, J lost 0 bases, and 19 bases lay in between. Germline assignment: CDR1 SGHAT and CDR2 FQDESV (reference sequence). This CDR3 region has 17 residues. As regards this clone: The antigen is undetermined.

The PCR contained 60 Vbeta and 13 Jbeta primers. Only in-frame clones appear in the TCRdb table, and some are missing; sequencing was by immunoSEQ multiplex PCR. Seen in this sample are some 150,000 clones; the ten most common clones hold approximately 0.82%. This TCR derives from a young woman in good health and CMV-seropositive. Sequencing was carried out using PBMCs. The chain links TRBV11-1 to TRBJ1-1; no reliable D call. CDR3 region: CASSLRHGEGVNTEAFF. DNA for the CDR3: TGTGCCAGCAGCCTGCGCCATGGGGAGGGAGTGAACACTGAAGCTTTCTTT.